This T cell receptor (beta chain) was sequenced for a study of blood T cell repertoires in COVID-19. Study at large: The samples span acute and convalescent COVID-19 from the United States, Italy and Spain.

Profiling relied on immunoSEQ multiplex PCR, and the TCRdb table lists in-frame clones only, not all of them. The table has approximately 210,000 clones, 80% to 85% seen once. CDR1 SNHLY and CDR2 FYNNEI come from the germline V gene. The length of the CDR3 is 15 residues. V dropped 2 bases and J dropped 4 bases, with 13 bases sitting between them. Sequencing was performed on peripheral blood. This chain connects TRBV2 to TRBJ2-3; D might be TRBD1 (5 bases). The clonotype comes from a woman at least 80 years old with COVID-19, enrolled during active disease. CDR3 amino acids: CASSEYQGSADTQYF. The CDR3 nucleotides read TGTGCCAGCAGTGAATACCAGGGTTCCGCAGATACGCAGTATTTT.